Following are 8 T cell receptor beta chains from one sample sequenced in a study of cytomegalovirus exposure and HLA in healthy donors. The PCR had 60 Vbeta and 13 Jbeta primers. Sequencing was performed with immunoSEQ multiplex PCR; in TCRdb, only in-frame clones are kept and a portion is missing. This sample has about 140,000 clones, with around 66% found just once. The sample taken for sequencing was PBMCs. These receptors all come from a woman aged 55-70 years in good health and CMV-seronegative.

The gene calls are TRBV14 and TRBJ2-7; TRBD2 agrees at 10 bases. Looked up from germline, CDR1 is SGHDN and CDR2 is FVKESK. The CDR3 length is 13 residues. The V gene end was trimmed by 10 bases and the J gene end by 5 bases; junction bases not matched to a gene: 8. The CDR3 spells CATTSGVSNEQYF. The CDR3 DNA reads as TGTGCCACCACTAGCGGGGTTAGCAACGAGCAGTACTTC.

This clone was observed a single time. The rearrangement joins TRBV28 to TRBJ1-6; D gene uncertain. Germline V lookup: CDR1 MDHEN, CDR2 SYDVKM. V was cut by 8 bases and J by 1 base, with 6 bases left in between. This CDR3 is built from 13 residues. CDR3 coding DNA: TGTGCCAGCTGGCCGTCCTATAATTCACCCCTCCACTTT. As protein: CASWPSYNSPLHF.

V and J are TRBV4-2 and TRBJ2-2, with TRBD2 identical over 16 bases. Germline CDR1 reads LGHNA; CDR2 reads YNFKEQ. J lost 4 bases, V lost 3 bases, and 5 bases had no gene match. CDR3 length equals 18 residues. CDR3 DNA: TGTGCCAGCAGCCAGCCGGGACTAGCGGGAGGGTCCACCGGGGAGCTGTTTTTT. Residues: CASSQPGLAGGSTGELFF.

The chain has TRBV19 and TRBJ2-2; tentative D call: TRBD1 (6 bases). V gave up 7 bases and J gave up 1 base, with 19 bases separating them. The germline V gene encodes CDR1 LNHDA and CDR2 SQIVND (reference sequence). There are 17 residues in the CDR3. The CDR3 DNA reads TGTGCCAGTACCCCCCCGTGGGGGCGTCGGAACACCGGGGAGCTGTTTTTT. It is translated as CASTPPWGRRNTGELFF.

The J gene is TRBJ2-5, the V gene TRBV5-4; 12 bases are a match to TRBD2. Germline V gives CDR1 SGHNT, CDR2 YYREEE (reference sequence). V lost 3 bases and J lost 5; bases outside the gene matches: 5. The CDR3 contains 15 residues. For the CDR3, the DNA is TGTGCCAGCAGCTCGACTAGCGGGAGAGGGGAGACCCAGTACTTC. Residues: CASSSTSGRGETQYF.

This clone was counted a few times. This chain connects TRBV28 to TRBJ2-3; 13 bases fit TRBD2. Trimming cost V 5 bases and J 2 bases; bases outside gene matches: 13. The germline V gene has CDR1 MDHEN and CDR2 SYDVKM. The CDR3 sequence is 19 residues long. This CDR3 reads CASSRDSRGLAGTTDTQYF. CDR3 DNA: TGTGCCAGCAGTAGGGACTCGAGGGGACTAGCGGGGACCACAGATACGCAGTATTTT.

The chain links TRBV11-2 to TRBJ2-3; TRBD2 matches 9 bases. The germline CDR1 and CDR2 sequences are SGHAT and FQNNGV. The CDR3 spans 16 residues. Trimming cost V 5 bases and J 6 bases; bases outside gene matches: 12. CDR3 region: CASSQDGRGGLDTQYF. The CDR3 coding sequence is TGTGCCAGCAGCCAAGACGGGCGGGGGGGCCTGGATACGCAGTATTTT.

V gene TRBV5-1 combines with J gene TRBJ2-5; no reliable D call. CDR1 is SGHRS, CDR2 YFSETQ, per germline. Deletions cut 3 bases from V and 4 bases from J, with 16 bases between. CDR3 size: 15 residues. CDR3 nucleotides: TGCGCCAGCAGCTACCCGGCAGGCGAGAGAGAGACCCAGTACTTC. Its translation: CASSYPAGERETQYF.